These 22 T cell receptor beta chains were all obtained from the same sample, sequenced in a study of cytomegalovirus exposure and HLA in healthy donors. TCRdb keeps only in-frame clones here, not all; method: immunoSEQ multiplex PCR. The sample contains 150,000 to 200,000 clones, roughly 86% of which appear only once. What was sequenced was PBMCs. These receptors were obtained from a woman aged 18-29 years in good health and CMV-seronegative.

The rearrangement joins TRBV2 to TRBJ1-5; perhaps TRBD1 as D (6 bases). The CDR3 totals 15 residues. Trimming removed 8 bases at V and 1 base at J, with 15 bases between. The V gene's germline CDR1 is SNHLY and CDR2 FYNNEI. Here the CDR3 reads CASRGARCSNQPQHF. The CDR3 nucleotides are TGTGCCAGCCGGGGGGCCCGATGCAGCAATCAGCCCCAGCATTTT.

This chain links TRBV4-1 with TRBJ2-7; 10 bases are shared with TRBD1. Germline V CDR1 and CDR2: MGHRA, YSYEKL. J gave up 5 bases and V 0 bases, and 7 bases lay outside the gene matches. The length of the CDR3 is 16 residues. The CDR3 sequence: CASSQEGGTGVHEQYF. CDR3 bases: TGCGCCAGCAGCCAAGAAGGAGGGACAGGGGTACACGAGCAGTACTTC.

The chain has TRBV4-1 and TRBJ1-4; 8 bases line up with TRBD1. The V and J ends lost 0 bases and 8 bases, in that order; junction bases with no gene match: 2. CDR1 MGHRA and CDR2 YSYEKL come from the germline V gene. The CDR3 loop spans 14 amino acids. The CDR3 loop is CASSQDWDREKLFF. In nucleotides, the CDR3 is TGCGCCAGCAGCCAAGACTGGGACAGGGAAAAACTGTTTTTT.

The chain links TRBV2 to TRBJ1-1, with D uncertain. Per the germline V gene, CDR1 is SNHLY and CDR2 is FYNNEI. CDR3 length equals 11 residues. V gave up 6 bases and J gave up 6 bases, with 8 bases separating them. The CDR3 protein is CASSSFPEAFF. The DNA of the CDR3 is TGTGCCAGCAGCAGTTTCCCTGAAGCTTTCTTT. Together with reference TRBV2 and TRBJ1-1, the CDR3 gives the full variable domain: EPEVTQTPSHQVTQMGQEVILRCVPISNHLYFYWYRQILGQKVEFLVSFYNNEISEKSEIFDDQFSVERPDGSNFTLKIRSTKLEDSAMYFCASSSFPEAFFGQGTRLTVV.

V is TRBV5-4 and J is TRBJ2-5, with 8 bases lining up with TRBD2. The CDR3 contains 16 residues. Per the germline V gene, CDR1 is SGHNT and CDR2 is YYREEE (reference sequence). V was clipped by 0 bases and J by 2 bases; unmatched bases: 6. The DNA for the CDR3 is TGTGCCAGCAGCTTGGAGCCAGCGGGGGTACAAGAGACCCAGTACTTC. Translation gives CASSLEPAGVQETQYF.

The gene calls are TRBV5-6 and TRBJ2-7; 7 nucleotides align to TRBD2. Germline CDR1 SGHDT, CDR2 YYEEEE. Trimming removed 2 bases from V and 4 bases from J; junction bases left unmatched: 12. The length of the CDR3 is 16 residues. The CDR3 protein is CASSFHTGTISYEQYF. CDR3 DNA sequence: TGTGCCAGCAGCTTCCACACCGGGACTATCTCGTACGAGCAGTACTTC.

CDR3 loop: CSVVPRAGGNTGELFF. Here the CDR3 DNA reads TGCAGCGTTGTGCCTAGGGCAGGGGGGAACACCGGGGAGCTGTTTTTT. The chain carries TRBV29-1 and TRBJ2-2, with 7 bases matching TRBD1. The CDR3 runs to 16 residues. The junction had 9 bases not matched to a gene; V was cut back by 4 bases and J by 1 base. CDR1 and CDR2 (germline): SQVTM, ANQGSEA.

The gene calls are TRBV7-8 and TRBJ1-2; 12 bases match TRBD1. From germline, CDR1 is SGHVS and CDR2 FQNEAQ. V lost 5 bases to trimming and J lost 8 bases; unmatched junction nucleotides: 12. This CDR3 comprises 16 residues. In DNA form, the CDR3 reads TGTGCCAGCAGCCCCTACCCGGGACAGGGGGCGGAAGGCTACACCTTC. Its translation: CASSPYPGQGAEGYTF.

The CDR3 spells CASSYPGGGSEKLFF. The CDR3, as DNA: TGTGCCAGCAGTTACCCCGGCGGCGGGTCTGAAAAACTGTTTTTT. The rearrangement uses TRBV6-6 and TRBJ1-4; D gene ambiguous. Trimming removed 2 bases from V and 7 bases from J, with 14 bases in between. In germline, CDR1 is MNHNY, CDR2 SVGAGI (reference sequence). The CDR3 runs to 15 residues.

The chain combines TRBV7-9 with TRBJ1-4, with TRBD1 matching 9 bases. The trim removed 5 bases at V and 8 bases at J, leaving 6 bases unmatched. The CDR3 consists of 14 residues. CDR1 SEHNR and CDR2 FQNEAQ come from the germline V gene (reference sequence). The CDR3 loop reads CASSQRTGDEKLFF. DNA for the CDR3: TGTGCCAGCAGCCAGAGGACAGGGGACGAAAAACTGTTTTTT.

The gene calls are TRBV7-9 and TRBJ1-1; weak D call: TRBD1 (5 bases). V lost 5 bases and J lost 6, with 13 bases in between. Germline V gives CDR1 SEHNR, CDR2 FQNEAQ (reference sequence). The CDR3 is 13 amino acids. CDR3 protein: CASSPSGGAEAFF. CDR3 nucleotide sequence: TGTGCCAGCAGCCCCAGCGGGGGGGCTGAAGCTTTCTTT.

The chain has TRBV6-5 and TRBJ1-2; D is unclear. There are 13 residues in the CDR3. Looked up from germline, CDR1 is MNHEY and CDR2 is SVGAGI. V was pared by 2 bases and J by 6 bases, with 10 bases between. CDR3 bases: TGTGCCAGCAGTTACACCGACATAGATGGCTACACCTTC. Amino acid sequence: CASSYTDIDGYTF.

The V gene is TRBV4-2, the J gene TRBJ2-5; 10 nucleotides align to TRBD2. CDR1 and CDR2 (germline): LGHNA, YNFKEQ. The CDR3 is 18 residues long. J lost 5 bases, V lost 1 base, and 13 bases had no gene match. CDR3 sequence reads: CASSQGVDPAGGRETQYF. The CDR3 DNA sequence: TGTGCCAGCAGCCAAGGCGTGGATCCAGCGGGGGGGCGGGAGACCCAGTACTTC.

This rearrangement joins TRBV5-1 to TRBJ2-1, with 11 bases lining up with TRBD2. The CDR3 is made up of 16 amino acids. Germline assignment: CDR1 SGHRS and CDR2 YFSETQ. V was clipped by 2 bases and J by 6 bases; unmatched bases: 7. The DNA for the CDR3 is TGCGCCAGCAGCTTCTCTAGCGGGAGGAGGTCCAATGAGCAGTTCTTC. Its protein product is CASSFSSGRRSNEQFF.

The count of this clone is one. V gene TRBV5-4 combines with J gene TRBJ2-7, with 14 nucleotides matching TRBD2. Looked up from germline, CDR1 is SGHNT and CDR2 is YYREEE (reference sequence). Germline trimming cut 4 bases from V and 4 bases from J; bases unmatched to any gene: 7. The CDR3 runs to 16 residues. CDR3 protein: CASSPPGLAGEYEQYF. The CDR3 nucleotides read TGTGCCAGCAGCCCCCCGGGACTAGCGGGAGAGTACGAGCAGTACTTC.

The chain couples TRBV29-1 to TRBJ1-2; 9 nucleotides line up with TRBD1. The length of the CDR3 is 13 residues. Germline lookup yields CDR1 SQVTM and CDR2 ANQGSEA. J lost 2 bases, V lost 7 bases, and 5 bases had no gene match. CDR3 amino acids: CSARDRVNYGYTF. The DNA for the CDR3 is TGCAGCGCCAGGGACAGGGTAAACTATGGCTACACCTTC.

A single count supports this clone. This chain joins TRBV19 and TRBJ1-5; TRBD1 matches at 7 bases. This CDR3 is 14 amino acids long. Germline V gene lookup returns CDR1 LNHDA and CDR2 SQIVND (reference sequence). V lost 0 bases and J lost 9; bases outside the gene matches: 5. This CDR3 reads CASSIDDREMPQHF. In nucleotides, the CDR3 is TGTGCCAGTAGTATAGATGACAGGGAAATGCCCCAGCATTTT.

For the CDR3, the DNA is TGCGCCAGCAGCTTGGCAGACACAGACTACGAGCAGTACTTC. Its protein is CASSLADTDYEQYF. The chain uses TRBV5-1 and TRBJ2-7; D call uncertain. V was clipped by 0 bases and J by 3 bases, with 10 bases between them. CDR3 size: 14 residues. Germline values: CDR1 SGHRS, CDR2 YFSETQ.

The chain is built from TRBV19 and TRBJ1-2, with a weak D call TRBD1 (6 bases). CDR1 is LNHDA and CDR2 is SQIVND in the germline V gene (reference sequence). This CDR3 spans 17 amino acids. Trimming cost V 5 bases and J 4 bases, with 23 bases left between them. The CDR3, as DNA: TGTGCCAGTAGTGCAGCGCCGGGACACATTTTGGGCTATGGCTACACCTTC. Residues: CASSAAPGHILGYGYTF.

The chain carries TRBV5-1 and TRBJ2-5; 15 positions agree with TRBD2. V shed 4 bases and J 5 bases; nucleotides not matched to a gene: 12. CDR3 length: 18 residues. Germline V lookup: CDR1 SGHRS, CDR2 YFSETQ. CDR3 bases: TGCGCCAGCAGCCCTCGGACTAGCGGGAGGGGGATTTGGGAGACCCAGTACTTC. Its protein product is CASSPRTSGRGIWETQYF.

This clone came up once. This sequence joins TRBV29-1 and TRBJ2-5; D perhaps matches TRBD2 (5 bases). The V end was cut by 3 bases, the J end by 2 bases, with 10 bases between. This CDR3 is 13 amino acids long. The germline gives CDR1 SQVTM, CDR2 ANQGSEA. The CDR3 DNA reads TGCAGCGTTGACGAGGGCCTACAAGAGACCCAGTACTTC. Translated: CSVDEGLQETQYF.

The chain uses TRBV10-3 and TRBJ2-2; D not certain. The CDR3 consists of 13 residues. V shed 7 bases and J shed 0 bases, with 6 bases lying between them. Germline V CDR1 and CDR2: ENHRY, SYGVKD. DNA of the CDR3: TGTGCCATCATTAACACGAACACCGGGGAGCTGTTTTTT. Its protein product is CAIINTNTGELFF.